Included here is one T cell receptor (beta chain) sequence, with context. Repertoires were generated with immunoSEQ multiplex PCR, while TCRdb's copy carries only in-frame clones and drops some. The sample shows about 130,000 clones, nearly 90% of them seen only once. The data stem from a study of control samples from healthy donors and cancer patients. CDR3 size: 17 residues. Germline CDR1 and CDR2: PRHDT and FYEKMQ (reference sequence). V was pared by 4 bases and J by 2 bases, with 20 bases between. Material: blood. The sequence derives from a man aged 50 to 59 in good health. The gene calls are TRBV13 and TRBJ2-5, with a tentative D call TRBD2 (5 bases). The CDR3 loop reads CASSSLEVGGRQETQYF. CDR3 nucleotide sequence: TGTGCCAGCAGCTCCCTAGAGGTAGGCGGGCGTCAAGAGACCCAGTACTTC.